The subject of this entry is one TCR beta chain. Its antigen is currently unknown. This record comes from a study of T cell responses to AZD1222 COVID-19 vaccine. Study-wide results and caveats: Spike-specific TCR depth and breadth grew after two AZD1222 doses. The study sampled repertoires only after the peak T cell response.

Germline lookup yields CDR1 SGHTA and CDR2 FQGNSA. The trim removed 7 bases at V and 9 bases at J, leaving 7 bases unmatched. The CDR3 sequence is 14 residues long. Assay: immunoSEQ multiplex PCR; the TCRdb copy retains only in-frame clones and omits some. Found here are more than 65,000 clones, 83% of them singletons; the top ten hold around a quarter. The V and J genes are TRBV7-2 and TRBJ2-1; 12 positions match TRBD2. Sequencing was performed on peripheral blood, taken 28 days after the second AZD1222 dose. The origin of this receptor is an adult who received the AZD1222 COVID-19 vaccine. The CDR3 DNA reads TGTGCCAGCAAGACGACTAGCGGGAGAGGTGAGCAGTTCTTC. The encoded protein is CASKTTSGRGEQFF.